The 22 T cell receptor beta chains presented below share a single source sample, sequenced in a study of patients and donors after allogeneic stem cell transplantation (dated by TCRdb to the early 2020s). The method behind the library was RT-PCR. The instrument was a NextSeq 550. Using fastp trimming at Q25 and MiXCR clonotype assembly, TCRdb reanalyzed the public sequencing data and kept in-frame beta chains. Rows are unified per CDR3 protein, each entry keeping the most common DNA and genes. The table for this sample lists about 410,000 distinct CDR3 sequences; 16% of them were counted only once. The top ten hold around 6.8% of the sample. Sequenced material: blood, either unsorted or a sorted T cell fraction (not recorded which). Every receptor here comes from a human donor who was either an allogeneic HSCT recipient or a stem cell or donor lymphocyte infusion donor (not recorded which). It is not recorded whose cells these are; they may come from a transplant donor.

This clonotype occurred a few times. The V call is TRBV5-1, the J call TRBJ2-5; 11 bases map to TRBD2. V trimming: 2 bases; J trimming: 3 bases; junction bases outside the gene matches: 9. Germline values: CDR1 SGHRS, CDR2 YFSETQ. The CDR3 is 17 residues long. CDR3: CASSFSLGLADKETQYF. Written as DNA, the CDR3 is TGCGCCAGCAGCTTCTCCCTGGGACTAGCGGACAAAGAGACCCAGTACTTC.

The V gene is TRBV4-3, the J gene TRBJ2-7; no reliable D call. Germline V lookup: CDR1 LGHNA, CDR2 YSLEER. V dropped 4 bases and J dropped 2 bases, with 21 bases sitting between them. The CDR3 is made up of 17 amino acids. CDR3 sequence: CASSRFTDVSYPYEQYF. The CDR3 coding sequence is TGCGCCAGCAGCCGGTTCACCGACGTCTCTTACCCCTACGAGCAGTACTTC.

The chain links TRBV29-1 to TRBJ1-2; D is uncertain. The V end lost 7 bases, the J end lost 3 bases, and 6 bases lay between the germline ends. Looked up from germline, CDR1 is SQVTM and CDR2 is ANQGSEA. This CDR3 is built from 10 residues. CDR3 loop: CSGIHYGYTF. The DNA for the CDR3 is TGCAGCGGCATTCACTATGGCTACACCTTC.

The sample holds a few counts of this clonotype. The chain has TRBV20-1 and TRBJ2-2; D might be TRBD1 (5 bases). Germline lookup yields CDR1 DFQATT and CDR2 SNEGSKA (reference sequence). The CDR3 is 14 amino acids. Trimming stripped 5 bases from V and 1 base from J, with 11 bases between. The chain's CDR3 is CSAETVRNTGELFF. In nucleotides, the CDR3 is TGCAGTGCTGAGACAGTCAGGAACACCGGGGAGCTGTTTTTT.

The chain is built from TRBV7-9 and TRBJ2-7; 7 bases are shared with TRBD1. After removal of 5 bases from V and 0 bases from J, the junction contained 7 bases not matched to a gene. There are 15 residues in the CDR3. From germline, CDR1 is SEHNR and CDR2 FQNEAQ (reference sequence). CDR3 residues: CASSHPGQISYEQYF. The DNA of the CDR3 is TGTGCCAGCAGCCACCCGGGACAGATCTCCTACGAGCAGTACTTC.

This clonotype was seen a handful of times. V gene TRBV6-2 or TRBV6-3 combines with J gene TRBJ2-5, with TRBD2 identical over 7 bases. The CDR3 spans 17 residues. Germline V gene lookup returns CDR1 MNHEY and CDR2 SVGEGT. V shed 3 bases, J shed 2 bases, and the junction held 12 bases outside the gene matches. The CDR3 here is CASSYPAGKWQQETQYF. In nucleotides, the CDR3 is TGTGCCAGCAGTTATCCAGCGGGAAAGTGGCAACAAGAGACCCAGTACTTC.

There are a few counts of this clonotype. The rearrangement links TRBV5-1 to TRBJ2-1; D uncertain. This CDR3 has 16 amino acids. V dropped 2 bases and J dropped 0 bases, with 12 bases sitting between them. Germline assignment: CDR1 SGHRS and CDR2 YFSETQ. The CDR3 nucleotides read TGCGCCAGCAGCTTCTACGCGGTACGCTCCTACAATGAGCAGTTCTTC. Translation gives CASSFYAVRSYNEQFF.

V gene TRBV6-2 or TRBV6-3 combines with J gene TRBJ1-5; TRBD1 agrees at 8 bases. CDR3 size: 16 residues. Germline V lookup: CDR1 MNHEY, CDR2 SVGEGT. V dropped 5 bases and J dropped 6; count of bases not matched to a gene: 12. The CDR3 spells CASSRARTGISQPQHF. CDR3 coding DNA: TGTGCCAGCAGTCGAGCGCGGACAGGGATAAGTCAGCCCCAGCATTTT.

This chain connects TRBV11-2 to TRBJ1-5, with a weak D call TRBD1 (6 bases). CDR1 is SGHAT, CDR2 FQNNGV, per germline. The CDR3 length is 15 residues. V lost 4 bases to trimming and J lost 7 bases, with 17 bases between them. CDR3 residues: CASSSVQGRTQPQHF. The CDR3 nucleotides are TGTGCCAGCAGCTCAGTACAGGGTCGGACGCAGCCCCAGCATTTT.

The gene calls are TRBV20-1 and TRBJ2-1; TRBD2 matches at 12 bases. Germline V gene sequence: CDR1 DFQATT, CDR2 SNEGSKA (reference sequence). This CDR3 is built from 15 residues. J lost 4 bases, V lost 3 bases, and 4 bases had no gene match. This CDR3 is CSARETSGRYNEQFF. The DNA for the CDR3 is TGCAGTGCTAGGGAGACTAGCGGGAGATACAATGAGCAGTTCTTC.

This clonotype appeared a few times. CDR3 nucleotides: TGCGCCAGCAGCTTGGGACCGGCGCAAGAGACCCAGTACTTC. Translation: CASSLGPAQETQYF. The V and J genes are TRBV5-1 and TRBJ2-5; no clear D gene. Trimming stripped 0 bases from V and 2 bases from J, with 8 bases between. Germline lookup yields CDR1 SGHRS and CDR2 YFSETQ. The CDR3 totals 14 residues.

The sample holds a few counts of this clonotype. The rearrangement links TRBV6-1 to TRBJ1-5; D is uncertain. The ends were cut back, 9 bases at V and 2 bases at J, with 11 bases in the middle. CDR3 length: 13 residues. Germline CDR1 reads MNHNS; CDR2 reads SASEGT. The CDR3 is CASAVGGNQPQHF. The CDR3 DNA reads as TGTGCCAGTGCGGTCGGTGGCAATCAGCCCCAGCATTTT.

In this sample, this clonotype turned up a few times. The chain couples TRBV10-3 to TRBJ1-1; D not resolved. Germline V gene data show CDR1 as ENHRY and CDR2 as SYGVKD. V was trimmed by 0 bases and J by 7 bases, leaving 9 bases between them. The CDR3 consists of 13 residues. Here the CDR3 DNA reads TGTGCCATCAGTGAGTCGTGGGGAAGTGAAGCTTTCTTT. Protein sequence: CAISESWGSEAFF.

This chain uses TRBV4-3 with TRBJ2-3, with no clear D. Between the trimmed V and J ends, which lost 0 bases and 0 bases, there was a span of 4 bases. Germline V gene data show CDR1 as LGHNA and CDR2 as YSLEER. There are 14 residues in the CDR3. The CDR3 DNA is TGCGCCAGCAGCCAAGAGGCTAGCACAGATACGCAGTATTTT. Translation gives CASSQEASTDTQYF.

A few counts support this clonotype. CDR3: CAGARGRGTEAFF. The CDR3 region has the DNA TGTGCCGGCGCCCGGGGTCGAGGCACTGAAGCTTTCTTT. J is TRBJ1-1 and V is TRBV2; no reliable D call. The germline V gene has CDR1 SNHLY and CDR2 FYNNEI. Trimming stripped 11 bases from V and 4 bases from J, with 17 bases between. This CDR3 is built from 13 residues.

This clonotype showed up just a few times. This chain links TRBV5-4 with TRBJ2-5; the D gene is possibly TRBD1 (5 bases). The germline V gene has CDR1 SGHNT and CDR2 YYREEE (reference sequence). The CDR3 is 15 residues long. V lost 0 bases, J lost 4 bases, and 13 bases lay in between. The CDR3 bases are TGTGCCAGCAGCTTGGGACAGACCTGGGCAGAGACCCAGTACTTC. Its translation is CASSLGQTWAETQYF. Combining the CDR3 with reference TRBV5-4 and TRBJ2-5 gives the whole variable domain ETGVTQSPTHLIKTRGQQVTLRCSSQSGHNTVSWYQQALGQGPQFIFQYYREEENGRGNFPPRFSGLQFPNYSSELNVNALELDDSALYLCASSLGQTWAETQYFGPGTRLLVL.

This clonotype came up many times. The chain joins TRBV12-3 or TRBV12-4 to TRBJ2-7, with D possibly matching TRBD1 (6 bases). CDR3 length: 14 amino acids. Trimming took 5 bases from V and 4 from J, leaving 15 bases between them. This chain's CDR3 is CASSRYREPYEQYF. DNA of the CDR3: TGTGCCAGCAGTCGTTACAGGGAGCCATACGAGCAGTACTTC.

The rearrangement joins TRBV6-1 to TRBJ1-5, with D possibly matching TRBD1 (6 bases). Trimming removed 5 bases at V and 3 bases at J, with 11 bases between. There are 14 residues in the CDR3. Germline V gives CDR1 MNHNS, CDR2 SASEGT. In DNA, the CDR3 is TGTGCCAGCAGTACAGGGAAACCCAATCAGCCCCAGCATTTT. Translation gives CASSTGKPNQPQHF.

This clonotype was counted ten times or more. The chain employs TRBV4-3 and TRBJ2-3; D uncertain. V lost 0 bases and J lost 1, with 5 bases in between. Germline CDR1 and CDR2: LGHNA and YSLEER. The CDR3 covers 14 residues. CDR3 in amino acids: CASSQDFGTDTQYF. CDR3 nucleotides: TGCGCCAGCAGCCAAGATTTCGGCACAGATACGCAGTATTTT.

The CDR3 loop is CATRGIVGTEAFF. In DNA, the CDR3 is TGTGCCACTCGGGGTATTGTCGGCACTGAAGCTTTCTTT. The gene calls are TRBV24-1 and TRBJ1-1; no firm D call. Germline CDR1 is KGHDR and CDR2 is SFDVKD. This CDR3 is 13 amino acids long. V dropped 10 bases and J dropped 4 bases, with 15 bases sitting between them.

The chain uses TRBV27 and TRBJ2-2; 11 positions match TRBD2. Germline CDR1 MNHEY, CDR2 SMNVEV (reference sequence). This CDR3 comprises 16 residues. Trimming removed 7 bases from V and 7 bases from J; junction bases left unmatched: 11. CDR3 coding DNA: TGTGCCAGCACCCTAGGGGCTAGCGGGAGGATCGGGGAGCTGTTTTTT. Amino acids: CASTLGASGRIGELFF.

This clonotype was detected a few times. J is TRBJ2-1 and V is TRBV5-1; D call uncertain. Germline CDR1 SGHRS, CDR2 YFSETQ. V lost 0 bases and J 6 bases, leaving 7 bases between the germline ends. This CDR3 spans 13 amino acids. The CDR3 loop reads CASSLARSNEQFF. The DNA for the CDR3 is TGCGCCAGCAGCTTGGCACGTTCCAATGAGCAGTTCTTC.